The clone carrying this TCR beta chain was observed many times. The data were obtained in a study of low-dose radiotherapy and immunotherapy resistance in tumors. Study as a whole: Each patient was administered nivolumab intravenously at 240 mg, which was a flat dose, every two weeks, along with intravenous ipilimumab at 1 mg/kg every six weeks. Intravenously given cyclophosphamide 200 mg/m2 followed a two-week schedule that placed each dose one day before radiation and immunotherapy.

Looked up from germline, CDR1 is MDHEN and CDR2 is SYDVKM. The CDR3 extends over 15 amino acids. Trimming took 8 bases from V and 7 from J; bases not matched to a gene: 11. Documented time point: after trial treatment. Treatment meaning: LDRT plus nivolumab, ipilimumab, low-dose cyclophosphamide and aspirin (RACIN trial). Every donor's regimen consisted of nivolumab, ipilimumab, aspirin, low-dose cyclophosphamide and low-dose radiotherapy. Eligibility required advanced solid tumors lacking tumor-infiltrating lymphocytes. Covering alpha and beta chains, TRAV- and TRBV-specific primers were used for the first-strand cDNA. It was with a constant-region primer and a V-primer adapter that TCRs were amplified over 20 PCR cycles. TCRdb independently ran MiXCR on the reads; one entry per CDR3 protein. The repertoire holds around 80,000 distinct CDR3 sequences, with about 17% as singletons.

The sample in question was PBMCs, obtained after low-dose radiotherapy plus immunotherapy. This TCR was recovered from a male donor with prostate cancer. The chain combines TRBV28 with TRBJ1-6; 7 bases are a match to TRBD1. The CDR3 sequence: CASLVGDRLNSPLHF. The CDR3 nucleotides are TGTGCCAGCCTCGTGGGGGACAGACTAAATTCACCCCTCCACTTT. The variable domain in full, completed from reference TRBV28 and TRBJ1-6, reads DVKVTQSSRYLVKRTGEKVFLECVQDMDHENMFWYRQDPGLGLRLIYFSYDVKMKEKGDIPEGYSVSREKKERFSLILESASTNQTSMYLCASLVGDRLNSPLHFGNGTRLTVT.